This TCR beta chain was retrieved from a study of graft-versus-host responses after intestinal transplantation. Study as a whole: Recipients were given multivisceral, liver-intestinal, or isolated intestinal transplants. Among the recipients, all got anti-thymocyte globulin induction and then tacrolimus and steroids for around three years.

Germline V gene lookup returns CDR1 SNHLY and CDR2 FYNNEI. CDR3 size: 16 residues. Trimming took 1 base from V and 4 from J; bases not matched to a gene: 4. As for this clone: Its antigen is still unknown.

Findings and limits, study-wide: Researchers found peak circulating GvH clone levels linked to early post-transplant HvG declines.

Using immunoSEQ multiplex PCR, the repertoire was profiled, and TCRdb retains in-frame clones only, with some absent. The table lists around 90,000 clones, over 85% of them singletons. The genes are TRBV2 and TRBJ2-1; 10 bases are shared with TRBD2. The clonotype was recovered from a human donor who received an intestinal transplant. This sample comprised unstimulated CD8+ T cells sorted from spleen or lymph node cells, obtained before intestinal transplant. The CDR3 bases are TGTGCCAGCAGTGAAGGGCTAGCGGGGGATTACAATGAGCAGTTCTTC. Protein sequence: CASSEGLAGDYNEQFF. Supplemented by reference TRBV2 and TRBJ2-1, the full variable domain reads EPEVTQTPSHQVTQMGQEVILRCVPISNHLYFYWYRQILGQKVEFLVSFYNNEISEKSEIFDDQFSVERPDGSNFTLKIRSTKLEDSAMYFCASSEGLAGDYNEQFFGPGTRLTVL.